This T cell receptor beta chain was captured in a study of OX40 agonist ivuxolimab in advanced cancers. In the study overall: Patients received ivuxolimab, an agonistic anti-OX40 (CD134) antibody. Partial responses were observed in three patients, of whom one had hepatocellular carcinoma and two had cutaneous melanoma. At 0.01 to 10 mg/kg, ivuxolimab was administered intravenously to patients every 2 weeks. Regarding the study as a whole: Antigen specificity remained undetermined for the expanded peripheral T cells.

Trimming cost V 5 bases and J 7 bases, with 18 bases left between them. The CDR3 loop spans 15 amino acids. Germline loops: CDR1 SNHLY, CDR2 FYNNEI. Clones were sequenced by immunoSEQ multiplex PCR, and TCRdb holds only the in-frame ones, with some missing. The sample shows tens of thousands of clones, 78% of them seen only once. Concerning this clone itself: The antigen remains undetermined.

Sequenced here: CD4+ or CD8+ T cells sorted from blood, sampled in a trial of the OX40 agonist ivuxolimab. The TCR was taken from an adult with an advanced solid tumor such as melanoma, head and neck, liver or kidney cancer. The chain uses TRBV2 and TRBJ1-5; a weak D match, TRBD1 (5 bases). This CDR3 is CASSRGQGMLQPQHF. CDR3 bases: TGTGCCAGCAGTCGCGGCCAGGGAATGCTCCAGCCCCAGCATTTT.